This T cell receptor beta chain was captured in a study of cytomegalovirus exposure and HLA in healthy donors. This clone was counted between two and nine times. Its antigen is unknown. CDR3 size: 14 residues. V lost 3 bases, J lost 4 bases, and 5 bases stayed unmatched. Germline-derived CDR1 and CDR2 are SNHLY and FYNNEI. Study-wide findings and caveats: A few chains tied to CMV proved CMV antigen-specific in vitro. Altogether, 160 or so TCR beta chains were recorded as cytomegalovirus-associated.

PCR was performed using 60 Vbeta and 13 Jbeta primers. Under the authors' procedure: Unique TCR beta chains totaled roughly 81 million in a later count, with approximately 11 million of them shared. Clones were read by immunoSEQ multiplex PCR, and TCRdb kept only the in-frame ones, dropping some. V, J and clone size are those of that table, while D and trimming were read from the DNA. The sample comprises about 100,000 clones, around two thirds of which are singletons, and 3.8% rests with the top ten. The chain joins TRBV2 to TRBJ2-7; 8 bases map to TRBD1. The TCR comes from a man aged 25-45 years in good health and CMV-seropositive. Material: PBMCs. The CDR3 reads CASSDQGAEYEQYF. In nucleotides, the CDR3 is TGTGCCAGCAGTGATCAGGGGGCGGAATACGAGCAGTACTTC.